This record covers a single T cell receptor beta chain. These data originate in a study of OX40 agonist ivuxolimab in advanced cancers. TCRdb's copy holds only in-frame clones and misses some; the assay was immunoSEQ multiplex PCR. In the table there are under 100,000 clones, more than 90% of which are singletons. V lost 4 bases, J lost 7 bases, and 16 bases stayed unmatched. The CDR3 loop spans 17 amino acids. CDR1 is MNHEY and CDR2 is SMNVEV in the germline V gene (reference sequence). The receptor was derived from an adult with an advanced solid tumor such as melanoma, head and neck, liver or kidney cancer. This chain uses TRBV27 with TRBJ1-5, with TRBD1 matching 7 bases. The source was CD4+ or CD8+ T cells sorted from blood, collected in a trial of the OX40 agonist ivuxolimab. CDR3 protein: CASSSRTGGLSGQPQHF. In DNA form, the CDR3 reads TGTGCCAGCAGTTCCCGGACAGGTGGACTTTCAGGGCAGCCCCAGCATTTT.